The clone carrying this TCR beta chain showed up just a few times. Its specificity is unknown. The CDR3 runs to 13 residues. Germline V gene data show CDR1 as MNHEY and CDR2 as SVGAGI. Between the trimmed V and J ends, which lost 9 bases and 6 bases, there was a span of 17 bases. TCRdb reanalysed the reads using MiXCR and keeps one entry per CDR3 protein. This table has 200,000 or so distinct CDR3 sequences, 28% appearing once. These data are taken from a study of T cell repertoires in cytomegalovirus infection. Overall study: Carrying CMV and the relevant HLA type showed in public TCR beta signatures. Overall study findings and caveats: Summed frequency of public TCR beta families distinguished CMV carriers with the relevant HLA.

The chain links TRBV6-5 to TRBJ1-1; D is possibly TRBD1 (6 bases). Sequencing was done on a sample of PBMCs. This receptor was identified in a human donor in good health (CMV status not recorded). Some clones in this sample may be carry-over from other donors' samples. This CDR3 reads CASSDSRRAEAFF. In DNA, the CDR3 is TGTGCCAGTTCGGACAGTAGGAGGGCTGAAGCTTTCTTT.